Following are 20 T cell receptor beta chains from one sample sequenced in a study of T cell responses to AZD1222 COVID-19 vaccine. Method: immunoSEQ multiplex PCR; TCRdb's copy keeps in-frame clones and lacks some. The sample lists about 8,000 clones, around 89% occurring once. Here the sequenced sample was peripheral blood, taken 28 days after the second AZD1222 dose. Every receptor here comes from an adult who received the AZD1222 COVID-19 vaccine.

The chain carries TRBV18 and TRBJ2-6, with 11 nucleotides matching TRBD1. The trim removed 4 bases at V and 3 bases at J, leaving 5 bases unmatched. Germline V CDR1 and CDR2: KGHSH, LQKENI. The CDR3 consists of 17 residues. The CDR3 sequence: CASSRGQGASGANVLTF. CDR3 bases: TGTGCCAGCTCACGTGGACAGGGGGCGAGTGGGGCCAACGTCCTGACTTTC.

The rearrangement joins TRBV5-1 to TRBJ2-7; 8 nucleotides line up with TRBD1. Per germline, CDR1 SGHRS and CDR2 YFSETQ. The length of the CDR3 is 13 residues. V lost 5 bases to trimming and J lost 4 bases; unmatched junction nucleotides: 5. The CDR3 DNA reads as TGCGCCAGCAGGAAGGACAGGGATTACGAGCAGTACTTC. Translating gives CASRKDRDYEQYF.

The chain combines TRBV5-1 with TRBJ2-7; weak D call: TRBD2 (5 bases). Germline lookup yields CDR1 SGHRS and CDR2 YFSETQ. This CDR3 is 14 amino acids long. Trimming shortened V by 3 bases and J by 2 bases, and 12 bases separated the two germline ends. For the CDR3, the DNA is TGCGCCAGCAGCTCCGGGATCGGCCCCTACGAGCAGTACTTC. This codes for CASSSGIGPYEQYF.

The CDR3 loop is CATSVLGNTEAFF. As DNA, the CDR3 is TGTGCCACCAGTGTGCTTGGAAACACTGAAGCTTTCTTT. V is TRBV24-1 and J is TRBJ1-1; unclear D gene. Germline CDR1 is KGHDR and CDR2 is SFDVKD. The CDR3 spans 13 residues. The V gene lost 5 bases and the J gene lost 2 bases, with 8 bases spanning the gap.

V and J are TRBV7-9 and TRBJ2-7, with unresolved D. Trimming removed 1 base from V and 4 bases from J, with 11 bases in between. Germline V gene sequence: CDR1 SEHNR, CDR2 FQNEAQ (reference sequence). This CDR3 has 14 amino acids. The CDR3 loop is CASSLDTRPYEQYF. The CDR3 DNA follows: TGTGCCAGCAGCTTAGACACTCGTCCGTACGAGCAGTACTTC.

In this sample, this clone turned up a few times. The J gene is TRBJ1-4, the V gene TRBV10-3; TRBD1 agrees at 8 bases. The V and J ends lost 0 bases and 8 bases, in that order; junction bases with no gene match: 5. Germline CDR1 reads ENHRY; CDR2 reads SYGVKD. There are 15 residues in the CDR3. In DNA, the CDR3 is TGTGCCATCAGTGAGTCCAGACAGGGGAACGAAAAACTGTTTTTT. Protein: CAISESRQGNEKLFF.

This chain uses TRBV30 with TRBJ2-1, with a tentative D call TRBD2 (6 bases). Trimming removed 2 bases at V and 8 bases at J, with 13 bases between. The germline V gene has CDR1 GTSNPN and CDR2 SVGIG (reference sequence). This CDR3 is 13 amino acids long. The CDR3 DNA reads TGTGCCTGGAGTATAGGGGACTTGGATGAGCAGTTCTTC. This translates into CAWSIGDLDEQFF.

This chain connects TRBV5-1 to TRBJ2-7, with D perhaps TRBD2 (6 bases). Trimming shortened V by 4 bases and J by 4 bases, and 18 bases separated the two germline ends. This CDR3 region has 15 residues. Germline V CDR1 and CDR2: SGHRS, YFSETQ. In DNA form, the CDR3 reads TGCGCCAGCAGCCCCGGGACTCCCTCCCAATACGAGCAGTACTTC. As protein: CASSPGTPSQYEQYF. The whole variable domain, remainder taken from reference TRBV5-1 and TRBJ2-7, is KAGVTQTPRYLIKTRGQQVTLSCSPISGHRSVSWYQQTPGQGLQFLFEYFSETQRNKGNFPGRFSGRQFSNSRSEMNVSTLELGDSALYLCASSPGTPSQYEQYFGPGTRLTVT.

The chain has TRBV6-5 and TRBJ2-1; the D call may be TRBD1 or TRBD2 (5 bases each). The CDR3 consists of 15 residues. Germline values: CDR1 MNHEY, CDR2 SVGAGI. V was trimmed by 2 bases and J by 4 bases, leaving 12 bases between them. CDR3 DNA: TGTGCCAGCAGTTACGAGGGACCTGAATACAATGAGCAGTTCTTC. Its translation is CASSYEGPEYNEQFF.

This chain links TRBV5-1 with TRBJ2-5, with 7 bases fitting TRBD1. Germline lookup yields CDR1 SGHRS and CDR2 YFSETQ. The CDR3 consists of 15 residues. J was trimmed by 0 bases and V by 4 bases; bases with no gene match: 6. The DNA of the CDR3 is TGCGCCAGCAGCAACCGGGACAGCAACCAAGAGACCCAGTACTTC. Protein product: CASSNRDSNQETQYF.

J is TRBJ1-6 and V is TRBV15, with a possible D match to TRBD1 (5 bases). The length of the CDR3 is 19 residues. V was pared by 0 bases and J by 0 bases, with 15 bases between. Germline V lookup: CDR1 LNHNV, CDR2 YYDKDF (reference sequence). CDR3 sequence reads: CATSRDSGRARSYNSPLHF. The CDR3 DNA is TGTGCCACCAGCAGAGATTCAGGGAGGGCCCGCTCCTATAATTCACCCCTCCACTTT.

CDR3 loop: CASSLASSGRSYEQYF. The CDR3 coding sequence is TGTGCCAGCAGCTTGGCGTCTAGCGGGCGATCCTACGAGCAGTACTTC. V is TRBV7-8 and J is TRBJ2-7; 8 nucleotides align to TRBD2. CDR3 length: 16 amino acids. After removal of 3 bases from V and 1 base from J, the junction contained 8 bases not matched to a gene. The germline CDR1 and CDR2 sequences are SGHVS and FQNEAQ.

V and J are TRBV19 and TRBJ1-1; a possible D gene is TRBD1 (6 bases). Germline V gives CDR1 LNHDA, CDR2 SQIVND (reference sequence). The V end was cut by 5 bases, the J end by 11 bases, with 21 bases between. This CDR3 spans 14 amino acids. Here the CDR3 DNA reads TGTGCCAGTAGTGACCGACAGGCCGGGGGAGGGGCTTTCTTT. Its protein is CASSDRQAGGGAFF.

This clone showed up just a few times. The V call is TRBV28, the J call TRBJ1-6; 7 bases map to TRBD1. CDR3 length equals 17 residues. The ends lost 2 bases at V and 7 bases at J; junction bases unmatched: 11. Germline lookup yields CDR1 MDHEN and CDR2 SYDVKM. The CDR3 is CASSLMGAGTENSPLHF. The CDR3 DNA reads TGTGCCAGCAGTTTAATGGGAGCCGGGACAGAGAATTCACCCCTCCACTTT.

V and J are TRBV6-2 or TRBV6-3 and TRBJ2-7; 13 positions match TRBD2. V shed 3 bases, J shed 6 bases, and the junction held 5 bases outside the gene matches. There are 15 residues in the CDR3. Germline V CDR1 and CDR2: MNHEY, SVGEGT. The CDR3 region has the DNA TGTGCCAGCAGTTATCGGACTAGCGGGAGTCGCGAGCAGTACTTC. It is translated as CASSYRTSGSREQYF.

V gene TRBV6-5 combines with J gene TRBJ1-1, with D possibly being TRBD1 (5 bases). In germline, CDR1 is MNHEY, CDR2 SVGAGI. The CDR3 has 14 amino acids. The V end was cut by 6 bases, the J end by 4 bases, with 15 bases between. The CDR3 sequence: CASSRLTGGTEAFF. The DNA of the CDR3 is TGTGCCAGCAGCCGACTTACAGGAGGCACTGAAGCTTTCTTT.

V gene TRBV7-2 combines with J gene TRBJ1-2; no definite D call. Germline V gene sequence: CDR1 SGHTA, CDR2 FQGNSA. The CDR3 is 13 amino acids. V was pared by 4 bases and J by 0 bases, with 6 bases between. CDR3 DNA sequence: TGTGCCAGCAGCTCCGATACTAACTATGGCTACACCTTC. Translation: CASSSDTNYGYTF.

V gene TRBV19 combines with J gene TRBJ1-1, with 8 bases that match TRBD1. The CDR3 runs 13 residues. Trimming at V came to 5 bases and at J to 5 bases, leaving 4 bases not matched to a gene. Germline-derived CDR1 and CDR2 are LNHDA and SQIVND (reference sequence). The CDR3 coding sequence is TGTGCCAGTAGTTTGGACAGGGTGACTGAAGCTTTCTTT. This gives the protein CASSLDRVTEAFF.

The J gene is TRBJ1-6, the V gene TRBV28, with D perhaps TRBD1 (5 bases). The length of the CDR3 is 16 residues. V was cut by 7 bases and J by 1 base, with 14 bases left in between. CDR1 is MDHEN, CDR2 SYDVKM, per germline. Here the CDR3 DNA reads TGTGCCAGCAATGCCGCAGGGTCGTCCTATAATTCACCCCTCCACTTT. Protein: CASNAAGSSYNSPLHF.

The chain joins TRBV10-3 to TRBJ2-1, with 12 bases lining up with TRBD2. This CDR3 has 15 residues. Germline-derived CDR1 and CDR2 are ENHRY and SYGVKD. J gave up 5 bases and V 7 bases, and 6 bases lay outside the gene matches. CDR3 sequence: CAITQLAGGNNEQFF. The CDR3, as DNA: TGTGCCATCACTCAACTAGCGGGAGGCAACAATGAGCAGTTCTTC.